This is a list of T cell receptor beta chains from one sample in a study of cytomegalovirus exposure and HLA in healthy donors. Only in-frame clones appear in the TCRdb table, and some are missing; sequencing was by immunoSEQ multiplex PCR. Of some 87,000 clones listed, under 85% are singletons. The sample was PBMCs. The receptors come from a man between 45 and 60 years old in good health and CMV-seropositive. Each CDR3 is given with its conserved first and last residue. The D gene is left open where the match is weak. The size field is filled for only some rows; it gives once, few, many or a size class.

clone size,J gene,V gene,D gene,CDR3 protein,CDR3 DNA
NA,TRBJ2-7,TRBV19,TRBD2,CASSMAGLAGGRSSYEQYF,TGTGCCAGTAGTATGGCGGGACTAGCGGGGGGCAGGAGCTCCTACGAGCAGTACTTC
NA,TRBJ1-5,TRBV6-5,NA,CASSLRVGQPQHF,TGTGCCAGCAGTCTCAGGGTGGGTCAGCCCCAGCATTTT
NA,TRBJ1-1,TRBV19,TRBD1,CASRGGQTSFEAFF,TGTGCCAGTAGAGGGGGACAGACTTCCTTTGAAGCTTTCTTT
NA,TRBJ1-3,TRBV4-3,TRBD1,CASSQDRTGSGNTIYF,TGCGCCAGCAGCCAAGATCGGACAGGCTCTGGAAACACCATATATTTT
once,TRBJ1-3,TRBV10-3,TRBD1,CAISKTGTGGFGNTIYF,TGTGCCATCAGCAAAACCGGGACAGGGGGGTTTGGAAACACCATATATTTT
few,TRBJ2-5,TRBV7-6,NA,CASSPGPGVQETQYF,TGTGCCAGCAGCCCCGGTCCCGGGGTCCAAGAGACCCAGTACTTC
NA,TRBJ2-5,TRBV30,NA,CAWRSGETQYF,TGTGCCTGGAGGTCCGGGGAGACCCAGTACTTC
NA,TRBJ1-2,TRBV2,NA,CASSERGQDYGYTF,TGTGCCAGCAGTGAACGGGGACAAGACTATGGCTACACCTTC
NA,TRBJ2-2,TRBV2,NA,CASSITDTGELFF,TGTGCCAGCAGTATTACAGACACCGGGGAGCTGTTTTTT
NA,TRBJ2-1,TRBV10-3,NA,CAISATANEQFF,TGTGCCATCAGTGCAACAGCCAATGAGCAGTTCTTC
NA,TRBJ2-7,TRBV27,TRBD2,CASSLGAGLGGRASGSYEQYF,TGTGCCAGCAGTTTAGGAGCGGGCCTAGGGGGACGGGCTAGCGGGAGTTACGAGCAGTACTTC
NA,TRBJ1-2,TRBV18,TRBD1,CASSLRTGGINYGYTF,TGTGCCAGCTCACTGCGGACAGGGGGCATTAACTATGGCTACACCTTC
NA,TRBJ1-2,TRBV28,NA,CASLAIVDYGYTF,TGTGCCAGCCTTGCTATTGTGGACTATGGCTACACCTTC
NA,TRBJ2-5,TRBV4-2,TRBD2,CASSAGTSGGLETQYF,TGTGCCAGCAGCGCTGGGACTAGCGGGGGTTTAGAGACCCAGTACTTC
NA,TRBJ2-2,TRBV28,TRBD2,CASSLGLAGGSTGELFF,TGTGCCAGCAGTCTTGGACTAGCGGGAGGTTCCACCGGGGAGCTGTTTTTT
NA,TRBJ1-2,TRBV2,TRBD1,CASILAGTGNGYTF,TGTGCCAGCATACTAGCCGGGACAGGGAATGGCTACACCTTC
NA,TRBJ2-4,TRBV5-1,NA,CASSRGTYQAKNIQYF,TGCGCCAGCAGCCGAGGGACATATCAAGCCAAAAACATTCAGTACTTC
NA,TRBJ1-1,TRBV7-2,TRBD1,CASSPQGGNTEAFF,TGTGCCAGCAGCCCTCAGGGGGGGAACACTGAAGCTTTCTTT
NA,TRBJ2-1,TRBV18,TRBD2,CASSGGNNYNEQFF,TGTGCCAGCTCGGGGGGGAATAACTACAATGAGCAGTTCTTC
NA,TRBJ2-3,TRBV13,NA,CASSLPPGDGTDTQYF,TGTGCCAGCAGCTTACCACCGGGAGACGGCACAGATACGCAGTATTTT
NA,TRBJ2-7,TRBV5-6,TRBD1,CASRDRGTYEQYF,TGTGCCAGCCGGGACAGGGGAACCTACGAGCAGTACTTC
NA,TRBJ2-6,TRBV5-1,TRBD1,CASSLAGTVPSGANVLTF,TGCGCCAGCAGCTTGGCCGGGACAGTCCCCTCTGGGGCCAACGTCCTGACTTTC
NA,TRBJ1-2,TRBV18,TRBD1,CASSPTTRPGQGYGYTF,TGTGCCAGCTCACCAACTACCAGACCGGGACAGGGATATGGCTACACCTTC
NA,TRBJ1-5,TRBV25-1,NA,CASSDSVYQPQHF,TGTGCCAGCAGTGACTCTGTTTATCAGCCCCAGCATTTT
NA,TRBJ1-2,TRBV28,TRBD1,CASSPQGAGGYTF,TGTGCCAGCAGTCCACAGGGGGCCGGTGGCTACACCTTC
NA,TRBJ1-3,TRBV11-2,TRBD1,CASSRQGDLPGNTIYF,TGTGCCAGCAGTAGACAGGGGGACCTCCCTGGAAACACCATATATTTT
NA,TRBJ2-1,TRBV5-1,TRBD1,CASSWGQGVYNEQFF,TGCGCCAGCAGCTGGGGACAGGGTGTCTACAATGAGCAGTTCTTC
NA,TRBJ1-2,TRBV7-2,NA,CASSSRGAGLNLNYGYTF,TGTGCCAGCAGCTCCCGGGGGGCAGGGTTAAATCTTAACTATGGCTACACCTTC
NA,TRBJ2-3,TRBV11-2,NA,CASRRVTDTQYF,TGTGCCAGCAGGAGGGTTACGGATACGCAGTATTTT
NA,TRBJ1-2,TRBV27,NA,CASSFPGGYGYTF,TGTGCCAGCAGTTTCCCGGGAGGCTATGGCTACACCTTC
few,TRBJ1-1,TRBV10-3,TRBD1,CATADRDAEAFF,TGTGCCACCGCGGACAGGGACGCTGAAGCTTTCTTT
NA,TRBJ2-7,TRBV28,TRBD1,CASSSQGEYEQYF,TGTGCCAGCAGTTCACAGGGGGAGTACGAGCAGTACTTC
once,TRBJ2-1,TRBV2,NA,CASSERAQQFF,TGTGCCAGCAGTGAGCGAGCTCAGCAGTTCTTC
NA,TRBJ2-5,TRBV30,TRBD2,CAWSGAGGPKTQYF,TGTGCCTGGAGTGGAGCGGGGGGGCCAAAGACCCAGTACTTC
NA,TRBJ1-6,TRBV6-5,NA,CASSPPGGVRSPLHF,TGTGCCAGCAGCCCCCCGGGCGGGGTACGGTCACCCCTCCACTTT
NA,TRBJ2-7,TRBV5-4,TRBD1,CASSLASRGPSYEQYF,TGTGCCAGCAGCTTGGCCAGCAGGGGGCCCTCCTACGAGCAGTACTTC